This T cell receptor beta chain is drawn from a study (dated by TCRdb to between 2014 and 2017). In the study overall: Whether tumor-infiltrating Tregs in breast cancer are recruited from blood Tregs or converted in situ from other CD4+ T cell subsets was tested.

This clonotype was counted a few times. Its binding antigen is unknown. Base qualities are not recorded, but no much larger clone differs from it by a single base. What the work shows at the level of the full study, not this receptor alone: Tumor-infiltrating Treg TCR alpha and beta sequences overlapped most with tumor naive CD4+ T cells, then with blood naive CD4+ T cells. Tumor memory CD4+ T cell TCR gene usage was found to cluster with blood and lymph node memory CD4+ cells and with lymph node naive CD4+ cells. The validation in the larger cohort was limited to a single TCR beta V-J rearrangement instead of whole repertoires.

Full-length TCR variable regions were amplified by 5' RACE PCR with constant-region reverse primers, followed by semi-nested PCR with Nested Universal Primer A. The ReliaPrep RNA Cell Miniprep System was used to extract total RNA, which was then reverse transcribed into 5'RACE-ready cDNA with the SMARTer RACE 5'/3' Kit. Full-length TCR alpha and beta libraries were barcoded with multiplex adaptors and sequenced on an Illumina MiSeq. In the paper's pipeline: Sequencing data were pooled across the five patients for each of nine subset-tissue groups and compared by unsupervised clustering of TCR gene usage. Repertoire similarity was calculated with the Morisita-Horn index, weighting shared sequences by their contribution to each repertoire. Through fastp at Q25 and MiXCR, TCRdb rebuilt clones from the public reads, retaining in-frame beta chains. A single entry per CDR3 protein holds the most common genes and DNA from its merged rows. The authors' filters were not applied to this entry. This sample holds tens of thousands of distinct CDR3 sequences; roughly 28% were observed only once. Approximately 2% of the sample comes from the top ten.

The CDR3 has 11 amino acids, counting the end cysteine and phenylalanine. Only the CDR3 DNA is retained, 33 bases long and in frame from the first base. Trimming at the junction amounts to 3 bases on V and 15 bases on J, and the germline ends lie 12 bases apart. CDR1 is given as MNHNS and CDR2 as SASEGT, both from the germline V gene. The Miltenyi Naive CD4+ T Cell Isolation kit was used to purify naive CD4+ T cells, and Tregs were depleted with CD25 microbeads. Tregs, naive and memory CD4+ T cells from tumor, blood and ipsilateral draining lymph nodes of a handful of breast cancer patients underwent full-length TCR alpha and beta sequencing. Mononuclear cells from lymph nodes or 50 ml of peripheral blood were isolated by Ficoll density gradient centrifugation. Sorted cell populations were confirmed by FACS to exceed 90% purity.

The sequencing input was naive CD4+ T cells sorted from blood. In the paper's terms, the cell subset or site label means: naive CD4+ T cells, CD4+CD45RA+CD25-. The V and J segments used are TRBV6-1 and TRBJ2-1; the D region possibly corresponds to TRBD2 (7 bases align). This receptor was taken from a female donor with breast cancer. The DNA is TGTGCCAGCAGTGAGGGGGGGCCAGGGTTCTTC. The encoded protein is CASSEGGPGFF.